This is a list of T cell receptor beta chains from one sample in a study of OX40 agonist ivuxolimab in advanced cancers. The data were produced by immunoSEQ multiplex PCR, yet TCRdb's version contains in-frame clones alone and is incomplete. The table records about 14,000 clones, approximately 77% of them present only once. The sequences come from CD4+ or CD8+ T cells sorted from blood, collected in a trial of the OX40 agonist ivuxolimab. The receptor set was obtained from an adult with an advanced solid tumor such as melanoma, head and neck, liver or kidney cancer. The CDR3 runs from the conserved cysteine through the conserved F or W. The D gene is left open where the match is weak. Clone sizes are given selectively: once, few, many, or a class where the clone is expanded.

NA	once	16	TRBV7-9	TRBJ2-7	TGTGCCAGCAGCCACTCCCGACACAAAGGGACCTACGAGCAGTACTTC	CASSHSRHKGTYEQYF
TRBD1	NA	14	TRBV4-1	TRBJ1-2	TGCGCCAGCAGCCAACAGGACAGGGGGAATGGCTACACCTTC	CASSQQDRGNGYTF
NA	once	12	TRBV7-8	TRBJ1-3	TGTGCCTCATCCGGGGGGAGCAACACCATATATTTT	CASSGGSNTIYF
TRBD1	NA	14	TRBV5-1	TRBJ2-5	TGCGCCAGCAGCTTGGAACAGGGGGGAGAGACCCAGTACTTC	CASSLEQGGETQYF
NA	NA	14	TRBV5-4	TRBJ2-7	TGTGCCAGCAGCCTCACGGGGGCCGGCTACGAGCAGTACTTC	CASSLTGAGYEQYF
NA	once	14	TRBV28	TRBJ2-2	TGTGCCAGCAGTTCATCGGAGATCACCGGGGAGCTGTTTTTT	CASSSSEITGELFF
NA	once	16	TRBV28	TRBJ2-3	TGTGCCAGCAAGGGACTTTTGGCGGAGTACACAGATACGCAGTATTTT	CASKGLLAEYTDTQYF
NA	NA	14	TRBV27	TRBJ2-5	TGTGCCAGCAGTTTATATGGGACTCAAGAGACCCAGTACTTC	CASSLYGTQETQYF
NA	NA	15	TRBV10-2	TRBJ2-3	TGCGCCAGCAGTGAGGTGGGCGGGATCACAGATACGCAGTATTTT	CASSEVGGITDTQYF
NA	NA	15	TRBV7-9	TRBJ1-2	TGTGCCAGCAGCTTAGTCGGGCAGGGAGCATATGGCTACACCTTC	CASSLVGQGAYGYTF
NA	NA	14	TRBV7-2	TRBJ2-1	TGTGCCAGCAGCCCGATGGCGGGGAGCAATGAGCAGTTCTTC	CASSPMAGSNEQFF
NA	NA	14	TRBV4-3	TRBJ1-5	TGCGCCAGCAGCCAAGGAGAGGGGGGTCAGCCCCAGCATTTT	CASSQGEGGQPQHF
NA	NA	15	TRBV4-1	TRBJ1-1	TGCGCCAGCAGCCAAGTTTCGGGAGGTTTCACTGAAGCTTTCTTT	CASSQVSGGFTEAFF
NA	NA	14	TRBV9	TRBJ2-5	TGTGCCTCCGGAAGGTGGGCGTACCAAGAGACCCAGTACTTC	CASGRWAYQETQYF
TRBD1	NA	12	TRBV7-9	TRBJ1-5	TGTGCCGGGGGACAGGGCAATCAGCCCCAGCATTTT	CAGGQGNQPQHF
TRBD1	NA	15	TRBV18	TRBJ2-7	TGTGCCAGCTCACCGGACAGGGCGAAGGCCTACGAGCAGTACTTC	CASSPDRAKAYEQYF